This T cell receptor (beta chain) was found in a study of shared clonotypes between healthy human individuals. Study-wide points: The low donor count limited represented genetic and exposure-history diversity.

The data were produced by immunoSEQ multiplex PCR, yet TCRdb's version contains in-frame clones alone and is incomplete. The table records about a million clones, approximately 68% of them present only once. A note on this clone: Its antigen is unidentified. This sample includes further DNA sequences coding for the same CDR3.

This CDR3 is 13 amino acids long. Germline loops: CDR1 KGHSH, CDR2 LQKENI. Trimming removed 6 bases at V and 2 bases at J, with 10 bases between. The sequenced sample consisted of memory CD4+ T cells sorted from blood. Subset described: CD45RA-negative fraction. The source is a man aged 18 to 29 in good health. V usage is TRBV18 and J usage is TRBJ2-5; D gene uncertain. The CDR3 bases are TGTGCCAGCTCCCCCGCCGGACAAGAGACCCAGTACTTC. This translates into CASSPAGQETQYF.